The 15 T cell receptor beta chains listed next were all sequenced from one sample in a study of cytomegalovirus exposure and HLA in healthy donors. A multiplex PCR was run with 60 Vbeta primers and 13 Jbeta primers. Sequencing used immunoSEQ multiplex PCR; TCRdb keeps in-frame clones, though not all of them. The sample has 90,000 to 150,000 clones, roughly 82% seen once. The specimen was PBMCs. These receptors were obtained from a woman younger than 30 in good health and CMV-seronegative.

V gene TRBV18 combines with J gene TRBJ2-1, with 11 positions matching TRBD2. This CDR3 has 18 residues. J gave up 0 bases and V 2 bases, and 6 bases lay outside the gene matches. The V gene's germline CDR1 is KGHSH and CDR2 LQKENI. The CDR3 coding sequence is TGTGCCAGCTCACCAACGACTAGCGGGACCAGCTCCTACAATGAGCAGTTCTTC. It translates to CASSPTTSGTSSYNEQFF. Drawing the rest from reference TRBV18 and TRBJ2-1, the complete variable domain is NAGVMQNPRHLVRRRGQEARLRCSPMKGHSHVYWYRQLPEEGLKFMVYLQKENIIDESGMPKERFSAEFPKEGPSILRIQQVVRGDSAAYFCASSPTTSGTSSYNEQFFGPGTRLTVL.

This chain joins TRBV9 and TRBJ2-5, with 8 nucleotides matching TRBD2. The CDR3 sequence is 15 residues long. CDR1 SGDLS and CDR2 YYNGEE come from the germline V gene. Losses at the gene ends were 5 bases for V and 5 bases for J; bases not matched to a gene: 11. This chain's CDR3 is CASSPGGGLWETQYF. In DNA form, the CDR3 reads TGTGCCAGCAGTCCCGGGGGGGGGCTGTGGGAGACCCAGTACTTC.

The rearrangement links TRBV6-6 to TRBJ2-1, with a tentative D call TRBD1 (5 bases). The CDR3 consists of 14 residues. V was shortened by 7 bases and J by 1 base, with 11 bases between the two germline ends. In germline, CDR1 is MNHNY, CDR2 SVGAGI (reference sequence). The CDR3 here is CASIQGGSYNEQFF. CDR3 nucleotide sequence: TGTGCCAGCATCCAGGGTGGGTCCTACAATGAGCAGTTCTTC.

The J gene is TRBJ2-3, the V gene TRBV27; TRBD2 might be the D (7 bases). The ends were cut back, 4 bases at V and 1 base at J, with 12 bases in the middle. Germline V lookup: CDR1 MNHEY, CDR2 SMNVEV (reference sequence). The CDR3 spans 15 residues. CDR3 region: CASSWGGRRTDTQYF. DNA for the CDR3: TGTGCCAGCAGTTGGGGGGGGCGTCGCACAGATACGCAGTATTTT.

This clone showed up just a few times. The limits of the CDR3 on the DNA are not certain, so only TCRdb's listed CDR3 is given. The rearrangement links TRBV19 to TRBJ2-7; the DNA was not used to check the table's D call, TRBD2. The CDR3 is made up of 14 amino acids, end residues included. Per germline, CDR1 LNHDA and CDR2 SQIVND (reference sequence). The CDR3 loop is CASSILAGIDEQYF.

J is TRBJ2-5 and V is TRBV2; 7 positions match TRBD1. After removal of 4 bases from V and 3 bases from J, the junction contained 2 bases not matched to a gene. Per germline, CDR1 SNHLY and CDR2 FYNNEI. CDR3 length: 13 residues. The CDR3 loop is CASSGQGKETQYF. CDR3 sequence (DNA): TGTGCCAGCAGTGGACAGGGAAAAGAGACCCAGTACTTC.

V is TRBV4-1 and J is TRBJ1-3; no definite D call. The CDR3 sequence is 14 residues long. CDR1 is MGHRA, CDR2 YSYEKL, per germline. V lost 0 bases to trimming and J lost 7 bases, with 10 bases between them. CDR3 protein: CASSQESRGNTIYF. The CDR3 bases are TGCGCCAGCAGCCAAGAAAGCCGCGGCAACACCATATATTTT.

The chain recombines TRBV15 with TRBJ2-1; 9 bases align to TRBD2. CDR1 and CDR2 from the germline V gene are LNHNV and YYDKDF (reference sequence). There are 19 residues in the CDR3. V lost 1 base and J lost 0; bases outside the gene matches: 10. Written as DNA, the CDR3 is TGTGCCACCAGCAGAGCCGCTTCGGGCGGGAGGGGCTCCTACAATGAGCAGTTCTTC. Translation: CATSRAASGGRGSYNEQFF.

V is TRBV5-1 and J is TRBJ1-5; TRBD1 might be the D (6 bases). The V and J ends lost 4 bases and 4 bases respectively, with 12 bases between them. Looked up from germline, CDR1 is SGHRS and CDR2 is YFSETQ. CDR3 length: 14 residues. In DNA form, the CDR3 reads TGCGCCAGCAGCCCAACAACAGGGAATCAGCCCCAGCATTTT. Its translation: CASSPTTGNQPQHF.

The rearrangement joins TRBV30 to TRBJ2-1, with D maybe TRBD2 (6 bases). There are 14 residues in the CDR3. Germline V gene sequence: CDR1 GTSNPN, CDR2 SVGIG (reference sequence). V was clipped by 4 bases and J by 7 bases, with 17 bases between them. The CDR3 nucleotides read TGTGCCTGGACGGTGGGGGGAAAGGGTAATGAGCAGTTCTTC. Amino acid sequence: CAWTVGGKGNEQFF.

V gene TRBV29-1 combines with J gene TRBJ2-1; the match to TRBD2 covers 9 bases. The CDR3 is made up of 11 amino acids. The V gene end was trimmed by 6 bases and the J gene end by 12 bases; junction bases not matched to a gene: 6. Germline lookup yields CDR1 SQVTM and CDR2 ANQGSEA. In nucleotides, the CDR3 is TGCAGCGTGCGTCCGACTAGCGGGCAGTTCTTC. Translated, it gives CSVRPTSGQFF.

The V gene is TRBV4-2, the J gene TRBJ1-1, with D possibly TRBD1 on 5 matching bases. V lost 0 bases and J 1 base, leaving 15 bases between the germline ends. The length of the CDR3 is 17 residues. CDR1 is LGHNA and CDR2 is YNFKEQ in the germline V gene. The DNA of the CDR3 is TGTGCCAGCAGCCAAGATCTAATGGGGCAGGAGAACACTGAAGCTTTCTTT. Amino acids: CASSQDLMGQENTEAFF.

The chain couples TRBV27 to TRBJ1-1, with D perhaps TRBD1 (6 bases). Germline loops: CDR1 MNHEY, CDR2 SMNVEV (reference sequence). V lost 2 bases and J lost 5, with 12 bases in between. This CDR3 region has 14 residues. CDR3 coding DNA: TGTGCCAGCAGTTTACTACAGGGACGGACTGAAGCTTTCTTT. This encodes CASSLLQGRTEAFF.

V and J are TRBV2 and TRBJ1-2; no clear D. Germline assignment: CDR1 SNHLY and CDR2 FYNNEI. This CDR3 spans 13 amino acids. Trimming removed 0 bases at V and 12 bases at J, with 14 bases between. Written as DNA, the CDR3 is TGTGCCAGCAGTGAAGCGGTGGAGATCAGTGACACCTTC. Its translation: CASSEAVEISDTF.

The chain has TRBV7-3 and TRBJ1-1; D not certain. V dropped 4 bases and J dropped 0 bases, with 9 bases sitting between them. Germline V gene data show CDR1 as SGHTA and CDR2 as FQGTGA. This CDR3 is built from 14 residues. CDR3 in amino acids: CASSSHAMNTEAFF. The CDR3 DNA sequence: TGTGCCAGCAGCTCACACGCCATGAACACTGAAGCTTTCTTT.